The source of this T cell receptor beta chain is a study of T-cell reconstitution after alpha-beta-depleted transplantation in children. Points from the study as a whole: Counts and diversity of T cells one year after transplant came mostly from newly produced T cells.

A TCRbeta library incorporating unique molecular identifiers was prepared. MiXCR, run by TCRdb on the PCR reads, gives a single entry per CDR3 protein. The table shows about 400,000 distinct CDR3 sequences, with around 15% occurring only once. The CDR3 covers 19 residues. The V segment lost 2 bases and the J segment 7 bases; nucleotides outside the gene matches: 15. Germline CDR1 LGHNA, CDR2 YNFKEQ. In regard to this clonotype: Its antigen is currently unknown.

This TCR was sampled from a boy under two years old who had a stem cell transplant for Wiskott-Aldrich syndrome, so the T cells may come from the graft donor. This specimen consisted of PBMCs, mostly from graft donor cells, obtained 360 days after TCRalphabeta/CD19-depleted stem cell transplant. V gene TRBV4-2 combines with J gene TRBJ2-2; 11 bases fit TRBD2. The CDR3 reads CASSQPRGLAGGKIGELFF. In nucleotides, the CDR3 is TGTGCCAGCAGCCAACCAAGGGGGCTAGCGGGGGGAAAAATCGGGGAGCTGTTTTTT.